Listed below are T cell receptor beta chains from one sample, sequenced in a study of spatial heterogeneity in lung cancer. Via MiXCR, TCRdb re-called the 5' RACE reads, giving one row per CDR3 protein. This sample has 110,000 or so distinct CDR3 sequences; roughly 10% occur once, and the top ten carry 20% to 25%. The specimen comprised PBMCs, sampled at follow-up. The receptor set was obtained from a female donor with early-stage non-small cell lung cancer. The CDR3 runs from the conserved cysteine through the conserved F or W. A D gene is named only where the DNA matches it firmly. Clone sizes are given selectively: once, few, many, or a class where the clone is expanded.

D: TRBD2
size: many
J: TRBJ2-1
V: TRBV19
CDR3: CASSTRTSGSIYNEQFF
DNA: TGTGCCAGTAGTACTCGGACTAGCGGGAGTATTTACAATGAGCAGTTCTTC

D: -
size: few
J: TRBJ1-4
V: TRBV28
CDR3: CASSPSGTYNEKLFF
DNA: TGTGCCAGCAGTCCGTCCGGGACATACAATGAAAAACTGTTTTTT

D: TRBD2
size: few
J: TRBJ2-6
V: TRBV10-2
CDR3: CASTLAGPSGANVLTF
DNA: TGCGCCAGCACACTAGCGGGGCCCTCTGGGGCCAACGTCCTGACTTTC

D: -
size: many
J: TRBJ1-6
V: TRBV13
CDR3: CASSLRRRRSPLHF
DNA: TGTGCCAGCAGCTTACGCCGGAGGCGTTCACCCCTCCACTTT

D: TRBD1
size: many
J: TRBJ2-5
V: TRBV28
CDR3: CASNQLQGATETQYF
DNA: TGTGCCAGCAACCAATTACAGGGGGCTACGGAGACCCAGTACTTC

D: TRBD2
size: few
J: TRBJ2-2
V: TRBV10-1
CDR3: CASSPTKTSGSGTGELFF
DNA: TGCGCCAGCAGTCCTACGAAAACTAGCGGGAGTGGTACCGGGGAGCTGTTTTTT

D: TRBD1
size: few
J: TRBJ2-1
V: TRBV11-2
CDR3: CASSPGGQGWRNEQFF
DNA: TGTGCCAGCAGCCCAGGAGGACAGGGGTGGCGGAATGAGCAGTTCTTC

D: TRBD2
size: many
J: TRBJ2-1
V: TRBV24-1
CDR3: CATSAGTSGYNNEQFF
DNA: TGTGCCACCAGTGCAGGGACTAGCGGGTATAACAATGAGCAGTTCTTC

D: -
size: many
J: TRBJ1-2
V: TRBV12-3/TRBV12-4
CDR3: CASSLANYGYTF
DNA: TGTGCCAGCAGTTTAGCTAACTATGGCTACACCTTC

D: TRBD1
size: -
J: TRBJ1-6
V: TRBV27
CDR3: CASSLYQGAGGSPLHF
DNA: TGTGCCAGCAGTTTATATCAGGGGGCAGGAGGGTCACCCCTCCACTTT

D: TRBD1
size: few
J: TRBJ2-1
V: TRBV10-3
CDR3: CAISSGQPRVDEQFF
DNA: TGTGCCATCAGCTCGGGACAGCCTAGGGTCGATGAGCAGTTCTTC

D: TRBD1
size: -
J: TRBJ1-2
V: TRBV19
CDR3: CASSQLWDRANYGYTF
DNA: TGTGCCAGTAGTCAACTCTGGGACAGAGCTAACTATGGCTACACCTTC

D: TRBD1
size: -
J: TRBJ2-3
V: TRBV7-4
CDR3: CASSSGQASTDTQYF
DNA: TGTGCCAGCAGCTCCGGACAGGCGAGCACAGATACGCAGTATTTT

D: TRBD1
size: -
J: TRBJ1-5
V: TRBV20-1
CDR3: CSVGTGGFNQPQHF
DNA: TGCAGTGTCGGGACAGGGGGATTCAATCAGCCCCAGCATTTT

D: TRBD1
size: few
J: TRBJ2-6
V: TRBV7-9
CDR3: CASSSLTGTGANVLTF
DNA: TGTGCCAGCAGCTCATTGACAGGGACTGGGGCCAACGTCCTGACTTTC

D: TRBD1
size: few
J: TRBJ1-2
V: TRBV6-5
CDR3: CASTRQGNYGYTF
DNA: TGTGCCAGCACCAGACAGGGAAACTATGGCTACACCTTC

D: TRBD2
size: -
J: TRBJ2-1
V: TRBV20-1
CDR3: CSATHKRGNEQFF
DNA: TGCAGTGCGACGCACAAGCGGGGCAATGAGCAGTTCTTC

D: TRBD1
size: -
J: TRBJ2-7
V: TRBV2
CDR3: CASRKQTGGSDEQYF
DNA: TGTGCCAGCAGGAAACAGACAGGGGGGAGCGACGAGCAGTACTTC

D: -
size: -
J: TRBJ2-7
V: TRBV7-2
CDR3: CASSLSGVSSYEQYF
DNA: TGTGCCAGCAGCTTATCGGGCGTTAGCTCCTACGAGCAGTACTTC

D: TRBD2
size: -
J: TRBJ2-5
V: TRBV11-2
CDR3: CASSPPRRLAGVETQYF
DNA: TGTGCCAGCAGCCCTCCGAGGAGGCTAGCGGGAGTGGAGACCCAGTACTTC

D: -
size: many
J: TRBJ1-2
V: TRBV29-1
CDR3: CSVRAADGYTF
DNA: TGCAGCGTTCGGGCAGCTGATGGCTACACCTTC

D: -
size: many
J: TRBJ2-3
V: TRBV18
CDR3: CASSPTLFRTSTDTQYF
DNA: TGTGCCAGCTCACCAACCTTATTTCGGACCTCCACAGATACGCAGTATTTT

D: TRBD1
size: few
J: TRBJ2-1
V: TRBV7-9
CDR3: CASSPQTGINEQFF
DNA: TGTGCCAGCAGCCCCCAGACAGGGATCAATGAGCAGTTCTTC